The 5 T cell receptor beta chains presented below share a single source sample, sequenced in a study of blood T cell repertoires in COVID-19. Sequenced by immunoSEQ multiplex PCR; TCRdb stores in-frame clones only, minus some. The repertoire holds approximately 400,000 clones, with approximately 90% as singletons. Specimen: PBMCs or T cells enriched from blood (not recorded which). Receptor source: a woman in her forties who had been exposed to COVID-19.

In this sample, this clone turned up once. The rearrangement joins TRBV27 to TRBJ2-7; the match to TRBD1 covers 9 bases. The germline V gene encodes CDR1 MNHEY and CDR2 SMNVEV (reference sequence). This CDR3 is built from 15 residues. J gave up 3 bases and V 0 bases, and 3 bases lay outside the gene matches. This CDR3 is CASSLSPDRGYEQYF. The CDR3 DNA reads TGTGCCAGCAGTTTATCTCCGGACAGGGGCTACGAGCAGTACTTC.

CDR3 loop: CASSLEESRAEAFF. CDR3 DNA sequence: TGCGCCAGCAGCTTGGAGGAGTCCAGGGCTGAAGCTTTCTTT. The rearrangement joins TRBV5-1 to TRBJ1-1; D possibly corresponds to TRBD1 (5 bases). Germline V gene data show CDR1 as SGHRS and CDR2 as YFSETQ. Deletions cut 0 bases from V and 6 bases from J, with 12 bases between. The CDR3 runs 14 residues.

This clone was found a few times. DNA of the CDR3: TGCAGCGTTGAGGGTTCCGCAGGGACTTACGAGCAGTACTTC. Encoded protein: CSVEGSAGTYEQYF. This chain connects TRBV29-1 to TRBJ2-7; D may be TRBD2 (6 bases). The length of the CDR3 is 14 residues. V was trimmed by 3 bases and J by 4 bases, leaving 16 bases between them. Per germline, CDR1 SQVTM and CDR2 ANQGSEA.

The CDR3 DNA sequence: TGTGCCAGCTCCCAAACAGGTTTTGGAAACGAGCAGTACTTC. Amino acid sequence: CASSQTGFGNEQYF. The chain employs TRBV18 and TRBJ2-7; the D gene is possibly TRBD1 (5 bases). The CDR3 is made up of 14 amino acids. Trimming took off 6 bases at V and 5 bases at J, with 17 bases between the two ends. The germline V gene encodes CDR1 KGHSH and CDR2 LQKENI.

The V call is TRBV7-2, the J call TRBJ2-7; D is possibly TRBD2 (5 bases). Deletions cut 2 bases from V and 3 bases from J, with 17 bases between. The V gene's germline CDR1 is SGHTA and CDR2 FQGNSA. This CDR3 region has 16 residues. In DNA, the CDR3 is TGTGCCAGCAGCTTAAACCCCCCGTCGGGGTTCTACGAGCAGTACTTC. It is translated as CASSLNPPSGFYEQYF. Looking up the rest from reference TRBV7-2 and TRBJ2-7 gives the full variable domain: GAGVSQSPSNKVTEKGKDVELRCDPISGHTALYWYRQSLGQGLEFLIYFQGNSAPDKSGLPSDRFSAERTGGSVSTLTIQRTQQEDSAVYLCASSLNPPSGFYEQYFGPGTRLTVT.